The TCR beta chain described here comes from a study of blood T cell repertoires in COVID-19. Profiled with immunoSEQ multiplex PCR; TCRdb holds only in-frame clones, not every one. The table lists 35,000 to 55,000 clones, about 92% of them singletons, with around 20% in the top ten. The ends lost 2 bases at V and 5 bases at J; junction bases unmatched: 3. Germline CDR1 and CDR2: SGHTA and FQGTGA. CDR3 length equals 14 residues. The sequence was obtained from a man aged 65-85 years with active COVID-19. Source material: peripheral blood. The chain joins TRBV7-3 to TRBJ2-5, with 9 bases aligning to TRBD1. For the CDR3, the DNA is TGTGCCAGCAGCTTAGCCGGGACAGGGGAGACCCAGTACTTC. It specifies CASSLAGTGETQYF.